This T cell receptor (beta chain) was sequenced during a study of glioma-infiltrating T cells. Germline-derived CDR1 and CDR2 are LGHNA and YSLEER. The length of the CDR3 is 17 residues. Trimming at V came to 3 bases and at J to 2 bases, leaving 9 bases not matched to a gene. Using RNA template, CDR3s of TCR alpha and beta were amplified with iRepertoire arm-PCR. TCRdb used MiXCR to reprocess the multiplex PCR reads, holding one entry per CDR3 protein. The sample comprises around 100,000 distinct CDR3 sequences, 29% of which are singletons, and approximately 43% rests with the top ten. The sample comprised glioma tissue, nonneoplastic brain tissue, or PBMCs (not recorded which). V and J are TRBV4-3 and TRBJ1-2; TRBD1 aligns across 10 bases. This clonotype was sampled from a human donor with low-grade glioma or glioblastoma, undergoing nonglioma brain surgery, or in good health (not recorded which). This CDR3 is CASSQGTLDRGNYGYTF. The DNA for the CDR3 is TGCGCCAGCAGCCAGGGGACACTGGACAGGGGGAACTATGGCTACACCTTC.